The present T cell receptor beta chain was sequenced within a study of blood T cell repertoires in COVID-19. This clone was seen a single time. V dropped 0 bases and J dropped 4 bases, with 15 bases sitting between them. The CDR3 extends over 16 amino acids. The V gene's germline CDR1 is LGHNA and CDR2 YNFKEQ. The data were produced by immunoSEQ multiplex PCR, yet TCRdb's version contains in-frame clones alone and is incomplete. The sample records roughly 120,000 clones, less than 85% being singletons. J is TRBJ2-5 and V is TRBV4-2; tentatively, D is TRBD1 (5 bases). The clonotype comes from a human donor with acute or convalescent COVID-19. The donor label of this sample is uncertain. Sequenced material: peripheral blood. CDR3 DNA: TGTGCCAGCAGCCAAGATCCGTCAGGGAAGGGAGAGACCCAGTACTTC. Translating gives CASSQDPSGKGETQYF.